Listed here are 23 T cell receptor beta chains from one sample, sequenced in a study of T cells of healthy individuals. TCRdb reprocessed the 5' RACE reads with MiXCR, giving one entry per CDR3 protein. The repertoire holds just over 40,000 distinct CDR3 sequences, 4% to 5.5% seen once, with 9.2% in the top ten. These receptors came from a human donor in good health.

The CDR3 reads CASSTNNEQFF. DNA for the CDR3: TGTGCCAGTAGTACGAACAATGAGCAGTTCTTC. The genes are TRBV19 and TRBJ2-1; D gene ambiguous. Trimming left V 4 bases short and J 5 bases short, with 3 bases between. Germline-derived CDR1 and CDR2 are LNHDA and SQIVND (reference sequence). CDR3 length: 11 amino acids.

The V gene is TRBV11-3, the J gene TRBJ2-2; TRBD2 is a possible D gene (5 bases). CDR3 length equals 14 residues. The germline V gene has CDR1 SGHNT and CDR2 YENEEA. V was trimmed by 8 bases and J by 7 bases, leaving 17 bases between them. As DNA, the CDR3 is TGTGCCAGCTCTTCCGGGATCTTCGACGGGGAGCTGTTTTTT. Residues: CASSSGIFDGELFF.

This chain connects TRBV18 to TRBJ2-4; 7 nucleotides line up with TRBD1. Germline V gene data show CDR1 as KGHSH and CDR2 as LQKENI. With V trimmed by 4 bases and J by 0 bases, 6 bases remained unmatched. The CDR3 extends over 16 amino acids. The CDR3 is CASSQQGRGAKNIQYF. In DNA, the CDR3 is TGTGCCAGCTCACAACAGGGGAGAGGAGCCAAAAACATTCAGTACTTC.

This clonotype appeared a few times. The chain has TRBV20-1 and TRBJ2-1, with 8 bases aligning to TRBD2. This CDR3 comprises 16 residues. With 6 bases clipped from V and 3 bases from J, the junction kept 13 bases outside the gene matches. Germline loops: CDR1 DFQATT, CDR2 SNEGSKA (reference sequence). The chain's CDR3 is CSAEKPAGDFYNEQFF. In DNA form, the CDR3 reads TGCAGTGCCGAAAAGCCAGCGGGGGACTTCTACAATGAGCAGTTCTTC.

This clonotype came up many times. The chain carries TRBV3-1 and TRBJ2-1; the match to TRBD2 covers 7 bases. CDR1 and CDR2 from the germline V gene are LGHDT and YNNKEL (reference sequence). The length of the CDR3 is 21 residues. Germline trimming cut 4 bases from V and 2 bases from J; bases unmatched to any gene: 23. CDR3 nucleotides: TGTGCCAGCAGCCCGACTTTTGGCGTCGGCAGGCTAGCGGAACCCTACAATGAGCAGTTCTTC. Its translation is CASSPTFGVGRLAEPYNEQFF.

The chain recombines TRBV6-1 with TRBJ2-5, with TRBD2 as a possible D gene (6 bases). The CDR3 extends over 15 amino acids. Between the trimmed V and J ends, which lost 6 bases and 2 bases, there was a span of 16 bases. CDR1 is MNHNS, CDR2 SASEGT, per germline. The CDR3 sequence is CASRGDGRRQETQYF. Here the CDR3 DNA reads TGTGCCAGCAGGGGGGATGGGAGGAGGCAAGAGACCCAGTACTTC.

In its sample, this clonotype was seen many times. The rearrangement links TRBV2 to TRBJ2-3; no clear D. Looked up from germline, CDR1 is SNHLY and CDR2 is FYNNEI. Trimming pared 7 bases from V and 2 bases from J, leaving 13 bases between. The CDR3 loop spans 14 amino acids. For the CDR3, the DNA is TGTGCCAGCATTTCGCGGATTACCACAGATACGCAGTATTTT. Translation gives CASISRITTDTQYF. The entire variable domain, with the rest obtained from reference TRBV2 and TRBJ2-3, is as follows: EPEVTQTPSHQVTQMGQEVILRCVPISNHLYFYWYRQILGQKVEFLVSFYNNEISEKSEIFDDQFSVERPDGSNFTLKIRSTKLEDSAMYFCASISRITTDTQYFGPGTRLTVL.

This clonotype was picked up many times. V and J are TRBV6-2 or TRBV6-3 and TRBJ1-6, with 8 bases identical to TRBD1. CDR3 size: 17 residues. CDR1 MNHEY and CDR2 SVGEGT come from the germline V gene. V shed 6 bases and J 4 bases; nucleotides not matched to a gene: 11. For the CDR3, the DNA is TGTGCCAGCAGCCGGAACCCTCGACAGGGGTATAATTCACCCCTCCACTTT. Its protein product is CASSRNPRQGYNSPLHF.

This clonotype was observed many times. J is TRBJ2-1 and V is TRBV27; tentative D call: TRBD2 (6 bases). The CDR3 spans 14 residues. Per germline, CDR1 MNHEY and CDR2 SMNVEV (reference sequence). V lost 6 bases to trimming and J lost 5 bases, with 14 bases between them. DNA for the CDR3: TGTGCCAGCAGAGCGGGCAATCCAAACAATGAGCAGTTCTTC. Amino acids: CASRAGNPNNEQFF.

There are many counts of this clonotype. The rearrangement links TRBV15 to TRBJ1-6; a possible D gene is TRBD1 (5 bases). V lost 3 bases and J lost 7, with 10 bases in between. Germline V gene sequence: CDR1 LNHNV, CDR2 YYDKDF (reference sequence). CDR3 length equals 14 residues. The CDR3 DNA follows: TGTGCCACCAGCAGGGACCCAGGGAATTCACCCCTCCACTTT. Residues: CATSRDPGNSPLHF.

V usage is TRBV10-3 and J usage is TRBJ2-1; 10 bases are a match to TRBD1. J lost 2 bases, V lost 3 bases, and 4 bases had no gene match. The CDR3 is 16 amino acids. In germline, CDR1 is ENHRY, CDR2 SYGVKD. The CDR3 nucleotides are TGTGCCATCAGTGAAAGGGGACAGGGGCCCTACAATGAGCAGTTCTTC. It yields the protein CAISERGQGPYNEQFF.

This clonotype was seen ten or more times. The chain combines TRBV20-1 with TRBJ2-2; a possible D gene is TRBD2 (7 bases). V lost 6 bases, J lost 6 bases, and 17 bases lay in between. The CDR3 sequence is 14 residues long. Germline V gene sequence: CDR1 DFQATT, CDR2 SNEGSKA (reference sequence). CDR3 residues: CSAHRGGGAGELFF. CDR3 nucleotides: TGCAGTGCCCATCGAGGGGGAGGGGCCGGGGAGCTGTTTTTT.

This clonotype was recorded at least ten times. The rearrangement joins TRBV4-3 to TRBJ2-2; D ambiguous. V was trimmed by 5 bases and J by 6 bases, leaving 13 bases between them. CDR1 and CDR2 from the germline V gene are LGHNA and YSLEER. The CDR3 is 14 amino acids. CDR3 sequence (DNA): TGCGCCAGCAGCAATATGGCCCCATCCGGGGAGCTGTTTTTT. It encodes CASSNMAPSGELFF.

V and J are TRBV20-1 and TRBJ2-2; D is undetermined. The length of the CDR3 is 13 residues. Germline V CDR1 and CDR2: DFQATT, SNEGSKA (reference sequence). V gave up 2 bases and J gave up 0 bases, with 4 bases separating them. CDR3 coding DNA: TGCAGTGCTAGACACCCGAACACCGGGGAGCTGTTTTTT. Translating it yields CSARHPNTGELFF.

In this sample, this clonotype turned up many times. This chain uses TRBV7-2 with TRBJ1-2; TRBD1 matches 9 bases. The CDR3 covers 14 residues. CDR1 SGHTA and CDR2 FQGNSA come from the germline V gene. V lost 4 bases and J lost 8; bases outside the gene matches: 8. The DNA of the CDR3 is TGTGCCAGCAGCTCCCGGGACAGGGAACAGGGCTACACCTTC. The encoded protein is CASSSRDREQGYTF.

The table lists this clonotype with many counts. The chain has TRBV20-1 and TRBJ1-5, with D perhaps TRBD1 (6 bases). Germline assignment: CDR1 DFQATT and CDR2 SNEGSKA (reference sequence). V lost 2 bases to trimming and J lost 8 bases, with 10 bases between them. The CDR3 consists of 12 residues. CDR3 in amino acids: CSARQGNKPQHF. The CDR3 DNA reads TGCAGTGCTAGACAGGGGAACAAGCCCCAGCATTTT.

This clonotype has a handful of counts. V usage is TRBV20-1 and J usage is TRBJ2-7; D not resolved. The length of the CDR3 is 12 residues. V dropped 3 bases and J dropped 3 bases, with 9 bases sitting between them. Germline V gene sequence: CDR1 DFQATT, CDR2 SNEGSKA (reference sequence). CDR3 DNA: TGCAGTGCTAGTAGCTTAATCTACGAGCAGTACTTC. Translated: CSASSLIYEQYF.

This clonotype was found many times. V gene TRBV7-9 combines with J gene TRBJ2-7, with D possibly being TRBD1 or TRBD2 (5 bases each). CDR1 is SEHNR and CDR2 is FQNEAQ in the germline V gene (reference sequence). The CDR3 is 13 amino acids. The V end lost 7 bases, the J end lost 0 bases, and 10 bases lay between the germline ends. Written as DNA, the CDR3 is TGTGCCAGCAACCGGGACCGCTCCTACGAGCAGTACTTC. It encodes CASNRDRSYEQYF.

CDR3 sequence (DNA): TGCGCCAGCAGCCTGACACGGGACTCTTCCTACGAGCAGTACTTC. It is translated as CASSLTRDSSYEQYF. V usage is TRBV4-1 and J usage is TRBJ2-7, with D maybe TRBD2 (6 bases). Germline-derived CDR1 and CDR2 are MGHRA and YSYEKL. This CDR3 is built from 15 residues. V lost 4 bases to trimming and J lost 1 base, with 14 bases between them.

This clonotype was seen repeatedly, ten times or more. The gene calls are TRBV20-1 and TRBJ1-1; no definite D call. This CDR3 contains 13 residues. Trimming shortened V by 0 bases and J by 9 bases, and 14 bases separated the two germline ends. CDR1 and CDR2 from the germline V gene are DFQATT and SNEGSKA (reference sequence). The CDR3 protein is CSARDPTQSKAFF. The CDR3 bases are TGCAGTGCTAGAGACCCTACCCAGAGTAAAGCTTTCTTT.

CDR3 sequence (DNA): TGCAGTGTTCCGATTCCCGGCGGGAGTGGTCCCTACGAGCAGTACTTC. Protein: CSVPIPGGSGPYEQYF. The rearrangement links TRBV20-1 to TRBJ2-7; 7 nucleotides align to TRBD2. There are 16 residues in the CDR3. Trimming removed 7 bases from V and 2 bases from J; junction bases left unmatched: 17. CDR1 is DFQATT and CDR2 is SNEGSKA in the germline V gene (reference sequence).

This clonotype was found a few times. V and J are TRBV5-1 and TRBJ2-1; D perhaps matches TRBD1 (6 bases). V was cut by 1 base and J by 12 bases, with 11 bases left in between. This CDR3 has 12 amino acids. Per germline, CDR1 SGHRS and CDR2 YFSETQ. The CDR3 DNA reads as TGCGCCAGCAGCTTGACCGGGACATCGCAGTTCTTC. Its protein product is CASSLTGTSQFF.

This clonotype was counted ten times or more. The V gene is TRBV20-1, the J gene TRBJ2-3; TRBD1 or TRBD2 may be the D gene (6 bases each). The CDR3 spans 13 residues. In germline, CDR1 is DFQATT, CDR2 SNEGSKA (reference sequence). V lost 7 bases and J lost 0, with 11 bases in between. The CDR3 protein is CSGWGASTDTQYF. The CDR3 DNA reads TGCAGTGGTTGGGGGGCTAGCACAGATACGCAGTATTTT.